The sample holds one count of the clone carrying this T cell receptor beta chain. The source of the sample is a study of blood T cell repertoires in COVID-19. Whole-study context: Both acute and convalescent COVID-19 samples were obtained from the United States, Italy and Spain. Sample material is recorded as cDNA or gDNA derived from T cells, B-cell-depleted T cells, or PBMCs.

This CDR3 region has 14 residues. J was trimmed by 5 bases and V by 0 bases; bases with no gene match: 3. Germline CDR1 reads SGHNT; CDR2 reads YYREEE (reference sequence). Original analysis: Scientists estimated how many nucleated cells there were by amplifying reference gene primers. Assay used: immunoSEQ multiplex PCR; TCRdb lists only in-frame clones, some missing. V, J and clone size were drawn from that table, and D and trimming were deduced from the DNA. The sample lists some 180,000 clones; approximately 90% were seen once. The sample consisted of peripheral blood. This chain links TRBV5-4 with TRBJ2-3; TRBD1 matches 7 bases. This sequence was found in a man in his fifties or sixties with active or convalescent COVID-19. DNA for the CDR3: TGTGCCAGCAGCTTGGGACAGGGAATAGATACGCAGTATTTT. Translating it yields CASSLGQGIDTQYF.